The 27 T cell receptor beta chains below all came from one sample that was sequenced in a study of blood T cell repertoires in COVID-19. Using immunoSEQ multiplex PCR, the repertoire was profiled, and TCRdb retains in-frame clones only, with some absent. The sample gives roughly 100,000 clones, roughly nine tenths of which show up once; around 2% is in the top ten. The specimen was peripheral blood. The receptors here all came from a human donor with active COVID-19. The donor label of this sample is uncertain.

V usage is TRBV5-1 and J usage is TRBJ1-1, with D perhaps TRBD1 (6 bases). Germline V gene data show CDR1 as SGHRS and CDR2 as YFSETQ. The CDR3 totals 14 residues. V was clipped by 2 bases and J by 2 bases, with 10 bases between them. The CDR3 coding sequence is TGCGCCAGCAGCTTTGAGGGGGTCAACACTGAAGCTTTCTTT. Translating it yields CASSFEGVNTEAFF.

This chain links TRBV6-1 with TRBJ1-2, with no clear D. The length of the CDR3 is 14 residues. V shed 3 bases and J shed 6 bases, with 14 bases lying between them. The germline V gene encodes CDR1 MNHNS and CDR2 SASEGT. CDR3 region: CASSEWRMLHGYTF. CDR3 in DNA: TGTGCCAGCAGTGAGTGGAGGATGCTGCATGGCTACACCTTC.

V gene TRBV7-8 combines with J gene TRBJ2-1; 9 bases are shared with TRBD2. J lost 3 bases, V lost 5 bases, and 11 bases had no gene match. The CDR3 loop spans 17 amino acids. CDR1 and CDR2 from the germline V gene are SGHVS and FQNEAQ. CDR3 DNA sequence: TGTGCCAGCAGCCCCCGGGAGGGGCGGGGGGGCTACAATGAGCAGTTCTTC. Amino acids: CASSPREGRGGYNEQFF. The full variable domain, in which reference TRBV7-8 and TRBJ2-1 provide the parts outside the CDR3, is GAGVSQSPRYKVAKRGQDVALRCDPISGHVSLFWYQQALGQGPEFLTYFQNEAQLDKSGLPSDRFFAERPEGSVSTLKIQRTQQEDSAVYLCASSPREGRGGYNEQFFGPGTRLTVL.

The V call is TRBV7-3, the J call TRBJ1-1; D is possibly TRBD1 (5 bases). Looked up from germline, CDR1 is SGHTA and CDR2 is FQGTGA. Trimming removed 5 bases from V and 5 bases from J, with 18 bases in between. This CDR3 has 15 residues. In nucleotides, the CDR3 is TGTGCCAGCAGCCCGACGGGCGACAGAACGACTGAAGCTTTCTTT. Translating gives CASSPTGDRTTEAFF.

This chain joins TRBV19 and TRBJ2-5, with 8 nucleotides matching TRBD1. V was pared by 6 bases and J by 2 bases, with 8 bases of the junction left unmatched. Germline CDR1 is LNHDA and CDR2 is SQIVND (reference sequence). This CDR3 is 15 amino acids long. The CDR3 here is CASRDRAGIQETQYF. CDR3 nucleotides: TGTGCCAGTAGGGACAGGGCAGGGATTCAAGAGACCCAGTACTTC.

The CDR3 here is CASSYSTGFNGYTF. In DNA, the CDR3 is TGTGCCAGCAGTTACTCGACAGGGTTTAATGGCTACACCTTC. The V gene is TRBV6-6, the J gene TRBJ1-2; 7 bases fit TRBD1. Germline values: CDR1 MNHNY, CDR2 SVGAGI (reference sequence). The trim removed 0 bases at V and 6 bases at J, leaving 4 bases unmatched. The CDR3 extends over 14 amino acids.

This clone was observed once. The V call is TRBV19, the J call TRBJ2-2, with D unresolved. The germline V gene has CDR1 LNHDA and CDR2 SQIVND (reference sequence). The ends were cut back, 2 bases at V and 2 bases at J, with 15 bases in the middle. This CDR3 has 17 residues. Here the CDR3 reads CASSIKDDSFNTGELFF. CDR3 DNA: TGTGCCAGTAGTATAAAGGATGACTCCTTCAACACCGGGGAGCTGTTTTTT.

The genes are TRBV4-1 and TRBJ2-7; 7 bases map to TRBD1. The V and J ends lost 1 base and 0 bases, in that order; junction bases with no gene match: 6. This CDR3 spans 16 amino acids. Germline V gives CDR1 MGHRA, CDR2 YSYEKL. As DNA, the CDR3 is TGCGCCAGCAGCCAAGGATCCCGGGACAGCTCCTACGAGCAGTACTTC. Its translation: CASSQGSRDSSYEQYF.

J is TRBJ1-1 and V is TRBV28; D perhaps matches TRBD1 (5 bases). This CDR3 spans 16 amino acids. Germline CDR1 MDHEN, CDR2 SYDVKM. V lost 4 bases and J 1 base, leaving 16 bases between the germline ends. CDR3 loop: CASSSLGGGSNTEAFF. DNA for the CDR3: TGTGCCAGCAGTTCCCTTGGGGGAGGGTCGAACACTGAAGCTTTCTTT.

The chain links TRBV7-9 to TRBJ1-1; TRBD1 is a possible D gene (5 bases). The germline V gene has CDR1 SEHNR and CDR2 FQNEAQ (reference sequence). Trimming removed 1 base from V and 6 bases from J, with 15 bases in between. There are 15 residues in the CDR3. The CDR3 sequence: CASSLVQVWGAEAFF. The DNA for the CDR3 is TGTGCCAGCAGCTTAGTACAGGTCTGGGGCGCTGAAGCTTTCTTT.

V usage is TRBV20-1 and J usage is TRBJ1-5, with D unresolved. With 3 bases removed from V and 1 base from J, the gap between germline ends came to 7 bases. Germline loops: CDR1 DFQATT, CDR2 SNEGSKA (reference sequence). This CDR3 has 13 residues. For the CDR3, the DNA is TGCAGTGCTAGTTTGCAGAGCAATCAGCCCCAGCATTTT. This codes for CSASLQSNQPQHF.

The V gene is TRBV19, the J gene TRBJ1-1; D is ambiguous. The V end lost 7 bases, the J end lost 0 bases, and 18 bases lay between the germline ends. The CDR3 is 16 residues long. CDR1 and CDR2 from the germline V gene are LNHDA and SQIVND (reference sequence). The CDR3 is CASIPRGSSMNTEAFF. The CDR3 DNA is TGTGCCAGTATCCCTCGAGGCTCTTCCATGAACACTGAAGCTTTCTTT.

The chain employs TRBV5-1 and TRBJ2-7; 10 bases fit TRBD2. The CDR3 is 17 residues long. Germline CDR1 and CDR2: SGHRS and YFSETQ. The V and J ends lost 3 bases and 0 bases, in that order; junction bases with no gene match: 9. The CDR3 DNA follows: TGCGCCAGCAGCTACATAGCGGGGGGCGCCAGCTCCTACGAGCAGTACTTC. Residues: CASSYIAGGASSYEQYF.

This clone appeared once. The chain has TRBV9 and TRBJ2-3; D remains ambiguous. The CDR3 consists of 13 residues. Germline V gene lookup returns CDR1 SGDLS and CDR2 YYNGEE. V lost 3 bases and J 6 bases, leaving 11 bases between the germline ends. The CDR3 is CASSAGSADTQYF. For the CDR3, the DNA is TGTGCCAGCAGCGCAGGATCGGCGGATACGCAGTATTTT. The full variable domain, with the rest looked up from reference TRBV9 and TRBJ2-3, is DSGVTQTPKHLITATGQRVTLRCSPRSGDLSVYWYQQSLDQGLQFLIQYYNGEERAKGNILERFSAQQFPDLHSELNLSSLELGDSALYFCASSAGSADTQYFGPGTRLTVL.

The chain links TRBV6-6 to TRBJ1-4, with TRBD1 identical over 8 bases. There are 16 residues in the CDR3. V shed 4 bases and J 5 bases; nucleotides not matched to a gene: 9. Germline V gene lookup returns CDR1 MNHNY and CDR2 SVGAGI (reference sequence). CDR3 in amino acids: CASSLDRGLGNEKLFF. CDR3 coding DNA: TGTGCCAGCAGTTTAGACAGGGGACTGGGGAATGAAAAACTGTTTTTT.

The chain carries TRBV11-2 and TRBJ2-2; tentatively, D is TRBD1 (5 bases). This CDR3 is 15 amino acids long. Germline-derived CDR1 and CDR2 are SGHAT and FQNNGV. Deletions cut 1 base from V and 4 bases from J, with 10 bases between. The CDR3 here is CASSLVWGRTGELFF. CDR3 sequence (DNA): TGTGCCAGCAGCTTAGTGTGGGGCCGCACCGGGGAGCTGTTTTTT.

This clone came up once. This sequence joins TRBV7-3 and TRBJ1-3; the match to TRBD1 covers 8 bases. Germline-derived CDR1 and CDR2 are SGHTA and FQGTGA. The CDR3 contains 15 residues. V was pared by 5 bases and J by 4 bases, with 7 bases of the junction left unmatched. The CDR3 protein is CASSRAGGEGNTIYF. The CDR3 DNA sequence: TGTGCCAGCAGCCGGGCAGGGGGCGAAGGAAACACCATATATTTT.

The chain joins TRBV23-1 to TRBJ2-7, with 10 bases fitting TRBD1. TRBV23-1 is an open reading frame whose function is uncertain. With V trimmed by 1 base and J by 3 bases, 3 bases remained unmatched. The CDR3 is 15 amino acids. CDR3 residues: CASSQLRDRGYEQYF. CDR3 in DNA: TGCGCCAGCAGTCAATTAAGGGACAGGGGCTACGAGCAGTACTTC.

This sequence joins TRBV18 and TRBJ2-1; 8 nucleotides align to TRBD1. CDR1 KGHSH and CDR2 LQKENI come from the germline V gene. The V gene end was trimmed by 8 bases and the J gene end by 3 bases; junction bases not matched to a gene: 0. CDR3 length: 12 amino acids. The CDR3 coding sequence is TGTGCCAGCGGACAGGGCTACAATGAGCAGTTCTTC. It translates to CASGQGYNEQFF.

V usage is TRBV10-3 and J usage is TRBJ1-1, with 7 bases lining up with TRBD1. The V and J ends lost 6 bases and 2 bases, in that order; junction bases with no gene match: 6. This CDR3 has 14 amino acids. CDR1 and CDR2 (germline): ENHRY, SYGVKD. In DNA form, the CDR3 reads TGTGCCATCAGACCAGGGGACAGCAACACTGAAGCTTTCTTT. Residues: CAIRPGDSNTEAFF.

CDR3 coding DNA: TGTGCCAGCAGCTGGCCTGGGCAGGGTGGTAATTCACCCCTCCACTTT. The encoded protein is CASSWPGQGGNSPLHF. V gene TRBV5-8 combines with J gene TRBJ1-6; weak D call: TRBD1 (5 bases). The ends were cut back, 3 bases at V and 6 bases at J, with 16 bases in the middle. The CDR3 spans 16 residues. CDR1 SGHTS and CDR2 YDEGEE come from the germline V gene. Full variable domain (rest looked up from reference TRBV5-8 and TRBJ1-6): EAGVTQSPTHLIKTRGQQATLRCSPISGHTSVYWYQQALGLGLQFLLWYDEGEERNRGNFPPRFSGRQFPNYSSELNVNALELEDSALYLCASSWPGQGGNSPLHFGNGTRLTVT.

The rearrangement joins TRBV7-9 to TRBJ2-5, with D possibly TRBD2 on 6 matching bases. The CDR3 has 15 residues. V was trimmed by 6 bases and J by 2 bases, leaving 16 bases between them. CDR1 is SEHNR and CDR2 is FQNEAQ in the germline V gene (reference sequence). This CDR3 reads CASSPGLSKQETQYF. The CDR3 bases are TGTGCCAGCAGTCCGGGACTCTCAAAACAAGAGACCCAGTACTTC.

The chain employs TRBV4-3 and TRBJ2-2, with D possibly being TRBD1 (6 bases). The CDR3 runs 17 residues. Per the germline V gene, CDR1 is LGHNA and CDR2 is YSLEER. V shed 1 base and J shed 1 base, with 13 bases lying between them. The chain's CDR3 is CASSQGTWTVNTGELFF. In nucleotides, the CDR3 is TGCGCCAGCAGCCAAGGCACCTGGACAGTGAACACCGGGGAGCTGTTTTTT.

V gene TRBV28 combines with J gene TRBJ1-4; tentatively, D is TRBD1 (5 bases). This CDR3 comprises 15 residues. V lost 6 bases and J lost 7, with 18 bases in between. Germline values: CDR1 MDHEN, CDR2 SYDVKM. The CDR3 loop is CASRPVGVGGEKLFF. CDR3 coding DNA: TGTGCCAGCAGGCCAGTCGGGGTGGGGGGTGAAAAACTGTTTTTT.

The V and J genes are TRBV5-1 and TRBJ1-2; a weak D match, TRBD1 (6 bases). Trimming removed 2 bases at V and 4 bases at J, with 12 bases between. The CDR3 extends over 14 amino acids. Germline loops: CDR1 SGHRS, CDR2 YFSETQ. CDR3 coding DNA: TGCGCCAGCAGCTTAATAGGGGGGGCCTATGGCTACACCTTC. Translated: CASSLIGGAYGYTF.

This clone came up once. Other DNA sequences from this sample encode an identical CDR3 as well. The rearrangement uses TRBV5-1 and TRBJ2-5; D gene ambiguous. The V and J ends lost 0 bases and 2 bases respectively, with 8 bases between them. Per germline, CDR1 SGHRS and CDR2 YFSETQ. This CDR3 has 14 amino acids. CDR3 in DNA: TGCGCCAGCAGCTTGGCAGGTAGTCAAGAGACCCAGTACTTC. This sequence encodes CASSLAGSQETQYF.

This sequence joins TRBV19 and TRBJ1-5; possibly TRBD1 for D (6 bases). CDR3 length: 14 residues. Per germline, CDR1 LNHDA and CDR2 SQIVND (reference sequence). Trimming pared 5 bases from V and 4 bases from J, leaving 12 bases between. CDR3 in DNA: TGTGCCAGTAGTTTGGGGGCACAAAATCAGCCCCAGCATTTT. Its protein product is CASSLGAQNQPQHF.